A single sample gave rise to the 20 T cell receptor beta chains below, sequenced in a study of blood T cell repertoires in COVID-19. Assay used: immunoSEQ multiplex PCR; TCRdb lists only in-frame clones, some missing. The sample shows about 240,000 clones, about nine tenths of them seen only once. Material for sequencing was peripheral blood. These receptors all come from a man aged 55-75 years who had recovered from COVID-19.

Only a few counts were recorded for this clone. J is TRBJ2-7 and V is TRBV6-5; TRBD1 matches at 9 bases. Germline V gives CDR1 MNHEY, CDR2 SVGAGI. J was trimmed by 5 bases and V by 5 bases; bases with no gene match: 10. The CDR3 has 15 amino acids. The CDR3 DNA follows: TGTGCCAGCAGTCCCCAAACAGGGGGCATCGACGAGCAGTACTTC. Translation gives CASSPQTGGIDEQYF.

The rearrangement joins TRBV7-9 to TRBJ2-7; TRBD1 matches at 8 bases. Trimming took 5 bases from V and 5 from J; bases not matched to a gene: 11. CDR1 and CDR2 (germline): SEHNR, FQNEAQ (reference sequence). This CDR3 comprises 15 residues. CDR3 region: CASSVRQGSGNEQYF. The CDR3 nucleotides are TGTGCCAGCAGCGTAAGACAGGGGAGTGGGAACGAGCAGTACTTC.

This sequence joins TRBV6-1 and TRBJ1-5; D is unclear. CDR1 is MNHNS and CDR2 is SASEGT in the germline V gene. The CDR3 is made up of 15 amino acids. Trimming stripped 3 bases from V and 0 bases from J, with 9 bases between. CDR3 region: CASSEGTVSNQPQHF. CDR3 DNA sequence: TGTGCCAGCAGTGAGGGCACCGTTAGCAATCAGCCCCAGCATTTT.

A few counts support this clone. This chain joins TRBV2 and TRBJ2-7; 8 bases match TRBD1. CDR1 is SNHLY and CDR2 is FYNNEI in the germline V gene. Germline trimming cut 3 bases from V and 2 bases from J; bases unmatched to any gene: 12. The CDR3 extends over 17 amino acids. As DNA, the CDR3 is TGTGCCAGCAGTGAGGATATGGGGGGACAGGCGACCTACGAGCAGTACTTC. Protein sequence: CASSEDMGGQATYEQYF. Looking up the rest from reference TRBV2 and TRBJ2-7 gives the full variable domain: EPEVTQTPSHQVTQMGQEVILRCVPISNHLYFYWYRQILGQKVEFLVSFYNNEISEKSEIFDDQFSVERPDGSNFTLKIRSTKLEDSAMYFCASSEDMGGQATYEQYFGPGTRLTVT.

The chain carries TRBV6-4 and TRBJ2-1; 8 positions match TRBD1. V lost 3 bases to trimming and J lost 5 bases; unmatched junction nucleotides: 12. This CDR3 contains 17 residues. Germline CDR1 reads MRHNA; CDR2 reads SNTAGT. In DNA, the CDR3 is TGTGCCAGCAGTGATCAGCCCGGGGCAGGGGGCAACAATGAGCAGTTCTTC. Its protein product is CASSDQPGAGGNNEQFF.

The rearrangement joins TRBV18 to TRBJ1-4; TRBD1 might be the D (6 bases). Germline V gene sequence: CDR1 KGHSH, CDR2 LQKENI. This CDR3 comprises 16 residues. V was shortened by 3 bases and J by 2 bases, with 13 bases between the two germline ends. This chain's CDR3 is CASSPNRRGTNEKLFF. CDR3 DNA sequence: TGTGCCAGCTCACCGAACAGAAGGGGGACTAATGAAAAACTGTTTTTT.

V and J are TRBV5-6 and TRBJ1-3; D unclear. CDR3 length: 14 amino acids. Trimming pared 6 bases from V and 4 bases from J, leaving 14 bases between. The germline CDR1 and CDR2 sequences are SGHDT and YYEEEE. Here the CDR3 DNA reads TGTGCCAGCACGCGGGTTGCTTGGGGAAACACCATATATTTT. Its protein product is CASTRVAWGNTIYF.

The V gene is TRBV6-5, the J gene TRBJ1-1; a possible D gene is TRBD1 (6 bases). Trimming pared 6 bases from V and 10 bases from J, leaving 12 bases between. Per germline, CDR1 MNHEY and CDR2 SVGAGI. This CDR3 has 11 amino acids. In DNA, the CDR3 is TGTGCCAGCAGGGAGACAGGCCGAGCTTTCTTT. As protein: CASRETGRAFF.

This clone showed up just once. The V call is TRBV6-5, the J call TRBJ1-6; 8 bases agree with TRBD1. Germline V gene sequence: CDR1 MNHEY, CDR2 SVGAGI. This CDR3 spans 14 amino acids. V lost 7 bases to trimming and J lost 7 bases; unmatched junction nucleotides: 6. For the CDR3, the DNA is TGTGCCAGCACTACGGGACAGGAAAATTCACCCCTCCACTTT. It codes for CASTTGQENSPLHF.

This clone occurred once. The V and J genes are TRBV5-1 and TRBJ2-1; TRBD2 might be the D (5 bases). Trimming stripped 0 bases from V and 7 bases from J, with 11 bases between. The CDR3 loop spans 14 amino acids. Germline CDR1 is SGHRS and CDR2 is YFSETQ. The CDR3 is CASSLGAEGNEQFF. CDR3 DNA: TGCGCCAGCAGCTTGGGGGCAGAGGGAAATGAGCAGTTCTTC.

Here the CDR3 reads CASSLIDTQYF. The DNA for the CDR3 is TGCGCCAGCAGCCTAATAGATACGCAGTATTTT. The chain is built from TRBV5-1 and TRBJ2-3; D unclear. Germline values: CDR1 SGHRS, CDR2 YFSETQ. This CDR3 is built from 11 residues. Trimming removed 4 bases at V and 5 bases at J, with 5 bases between. Filled out from reference TRBV5-1 and TRBJ2-3, the complete variable domain reads KAGVTQTPRYLIKTRGQQVTLSCSPISGHRSVSWYQQTPGQGLQFLFEYFSETQRNKGNFPGRFSGRQFSNSRSEMNVSTLELGDSALYLCASSLIDTQYFGPGTRLTVL.

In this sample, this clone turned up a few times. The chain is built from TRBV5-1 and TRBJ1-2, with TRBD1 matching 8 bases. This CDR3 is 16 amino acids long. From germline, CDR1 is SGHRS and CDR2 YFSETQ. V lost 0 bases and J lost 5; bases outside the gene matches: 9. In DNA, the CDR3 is TGCGCCAGCAGCTTGGTTTCCGGGACAGGCGGGTATGGCTACACCTTC. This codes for CASSLVSGTGGYGYTF.

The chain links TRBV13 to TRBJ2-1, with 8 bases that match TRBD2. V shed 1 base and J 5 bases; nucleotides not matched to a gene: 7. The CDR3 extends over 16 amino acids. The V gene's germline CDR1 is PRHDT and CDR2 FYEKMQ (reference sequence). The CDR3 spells CASSLERGGFNNEQFF. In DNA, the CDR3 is TGTGCCAGCAGCTTAGAACGGGGGGGCTTCAACAATGAGCAGTTCTTC.

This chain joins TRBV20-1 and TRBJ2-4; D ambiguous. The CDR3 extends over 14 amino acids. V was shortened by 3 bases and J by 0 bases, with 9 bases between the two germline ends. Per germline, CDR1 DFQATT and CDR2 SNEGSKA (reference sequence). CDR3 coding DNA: TGCAGTGCTAGTTACAGTGTAGCCAAAAACATTCAGTACTTC. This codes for CSASYSVAKNIQYF.

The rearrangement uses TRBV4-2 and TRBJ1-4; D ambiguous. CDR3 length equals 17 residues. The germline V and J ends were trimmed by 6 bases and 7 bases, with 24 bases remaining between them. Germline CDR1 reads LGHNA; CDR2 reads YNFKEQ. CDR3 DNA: TGTGCCAGCAGACTTACTAAGACCGGGAGTGTAAGTGAAAAACTGTTTTTT. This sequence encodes CASRLTKTGSVSEKLFF.

The CDR3 protein is CASSSQGDASTGELFF. The CDR3, as DNA: TGTGCCAGCAGCTCCCAGGGGGATGCAAGCACCGGGGAGCTGTTTTTT. The chain employs TRBV9 and TRBJ2-2; 7 positions agree with TRBD1. CDR1 and CDR2 from the germline V gene are SGDLS and YYNGEE. This CDR3 is 16 amino acids long. The V segment lost 4 bases and the J segment 4 bases; nucleotides outside the gene matches: 10.

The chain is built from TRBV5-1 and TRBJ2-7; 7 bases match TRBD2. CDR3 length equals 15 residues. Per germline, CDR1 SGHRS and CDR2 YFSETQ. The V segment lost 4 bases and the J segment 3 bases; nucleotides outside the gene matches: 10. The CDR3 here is CASSGASGGGYEQYF. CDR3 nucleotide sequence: TGCGCCAGCAGCGGCGCCTCGGGCGGGGGCTACGAGCAGTACTTC.

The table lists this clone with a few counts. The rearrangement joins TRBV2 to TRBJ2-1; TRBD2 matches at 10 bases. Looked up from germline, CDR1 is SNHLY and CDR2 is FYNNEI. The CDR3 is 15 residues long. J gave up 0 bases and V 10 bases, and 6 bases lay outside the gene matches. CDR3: CATQRGGISYNEQFF. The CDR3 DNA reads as TGTGCCACTCAGCGGGGGGGAATCTCCTACAATGAGCAGTTCTTC.

The CDR3 coding sequence is TGTGCCATCAGTGAGTCTCGGGTTACGAACACCGGGGAGCTGTTTTTT. It is translated as CAISESRVTNTGELFF. The V call is TRBV10-3, the J call TRBJ2-2, with D unresolved. CDR1 and CDR2 (germline): ENHRY, SYGVKD. Trimming left V 0 bases short and J 0 bases short, with 8 bases between. This CDR3 spans 16 amino acids.

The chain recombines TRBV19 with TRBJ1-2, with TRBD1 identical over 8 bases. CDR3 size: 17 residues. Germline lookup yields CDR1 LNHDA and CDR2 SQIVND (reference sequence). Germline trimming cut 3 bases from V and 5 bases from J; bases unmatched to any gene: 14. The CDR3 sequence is CASSISSPGQVKYGYTF. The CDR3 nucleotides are TGTGCCAGTAGTATTTCTTCCCCGGGACAGGTTAAATATGGCTACACCTTC.